This T cell receptor (beta chain) was documented in a study of cytomegalovirus exposure and HLA in healthy donors. General study findings and limits: Immune exposure was documented only through CMV serostatus. A missense variant in DCLRE1C was later tied to TCR beta V- and J-gene trimming. The productive fraction for most TCR beta V segments was about 90% or about 30% in an earlier analysis.

The PCR employed 60 Vbeta primers together with 13 Jbeta primers. The protocol was immunoSEQ multiplex PCR, while the TCRdb copy is restricted to in-frame clones and leaves out a portion. The repertoire includes some 190,000 clones, over 70% of them detected once, and approximately 1.5% sits in the top ten. The germline V gene has CDR1 SGHNT and CDR2 YENEEA. Trimming left V 0 bases short and J 12 bases short, with 18 bases between. The CDR3 covers 15 residues. As concerns this clone: Its antigen remains unidentified.

This sequence joins TRBV11-3 and TRBJ1-5, with D tentatively TRBD1 (5 bases). Sequencing input: PBMCs. The source is a man aged 18 to 30 in good health and CMV-seronegative. For the CDR3, the DNA is TGTGCCAGCAGCTTAGACCCCAGGGTGCGGTGGGTCCAGCATTTT. It encodes CASSLDPRVRWVQHF.